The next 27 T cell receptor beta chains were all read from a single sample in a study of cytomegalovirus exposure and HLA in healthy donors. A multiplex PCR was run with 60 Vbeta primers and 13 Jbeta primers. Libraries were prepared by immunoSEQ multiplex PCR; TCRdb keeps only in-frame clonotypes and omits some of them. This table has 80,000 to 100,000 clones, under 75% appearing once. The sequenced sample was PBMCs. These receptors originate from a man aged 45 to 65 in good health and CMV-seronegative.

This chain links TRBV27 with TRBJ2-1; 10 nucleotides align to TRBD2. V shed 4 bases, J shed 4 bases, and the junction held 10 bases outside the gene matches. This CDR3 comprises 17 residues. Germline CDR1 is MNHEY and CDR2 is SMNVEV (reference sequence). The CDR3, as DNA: TGTGCCAGCAGTTCCCTAGCGGGGGCCGGGGGTTACAATGAGCAGTTCTTC. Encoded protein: CASSSLAGAGGYNEQFF.

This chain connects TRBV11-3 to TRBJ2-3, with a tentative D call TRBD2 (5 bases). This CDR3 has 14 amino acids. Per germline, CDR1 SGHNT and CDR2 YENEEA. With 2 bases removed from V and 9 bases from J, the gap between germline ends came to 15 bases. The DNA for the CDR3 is TGTGCCAGCAGCTTATTCGGGAAAGGAGGAACGCAGTATTTT. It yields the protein CASSLFGKGGTQYF.

CDR3 sequence (DNA): TGTGCCAGCAGCCCGCGGACAGGAACAATCAATGAGCAGTTCTTC. Protein: CASSPRTGTINEQFF. The chain joins TRBV7-6 to TRBJ2-1; 7 bases line up with TRBD1. The CDR3 covers 15 residues. Unmatched junction bases numbered 10, after V lost 5 bases and J lost 6 bases. Germline V gene lookup returns CDR1 SGHVS and CDR2 FNYEAQ.

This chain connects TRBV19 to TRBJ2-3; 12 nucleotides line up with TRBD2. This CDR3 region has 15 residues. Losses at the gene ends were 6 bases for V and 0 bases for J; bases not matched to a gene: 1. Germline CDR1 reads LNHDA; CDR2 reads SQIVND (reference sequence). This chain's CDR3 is CASSGLAGSTDTQYF. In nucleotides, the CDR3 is TGTGCCAGTAGCGGACTAGCGGGGAGCACAGATACGCAGTATTTT.

CDR3 region: CASSLTGTPYEQYF. The CDR3 DNA reads TGTGCCAGCAGCTTGACAGGGACTCCCTACGAGCAGTACTTC. The rearrangement joins TRBV7-2 to TRBJ2-7, with a weak D call TRBD1 (7 bases). Germline values: CDR1 SGHTA, CDR2 FQGNSA. The germline V and J ends were trimmed by 3 bases and 2 bases, with 11 bases remaining between them. This CDR3 contains 14 residues.

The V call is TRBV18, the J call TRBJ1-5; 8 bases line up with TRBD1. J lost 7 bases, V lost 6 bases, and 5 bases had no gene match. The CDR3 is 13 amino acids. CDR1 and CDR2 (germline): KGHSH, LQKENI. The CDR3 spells CASSAQGDQPQHF. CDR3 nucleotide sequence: TGTGCCAGCTCCGCACAGGGGGACCAGCCCCAGCATTTT. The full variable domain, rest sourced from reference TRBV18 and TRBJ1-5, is NAGVMQNPRHLVRRRGQEARLRCSPMKGHSHVYWYRQLPEEGLKFMVYLQKENIIDESGMPKERFSAEFPKEGPSILRIQQVVRGDSAAYFCASSAQGDQPQHFGDGTRLSIL.

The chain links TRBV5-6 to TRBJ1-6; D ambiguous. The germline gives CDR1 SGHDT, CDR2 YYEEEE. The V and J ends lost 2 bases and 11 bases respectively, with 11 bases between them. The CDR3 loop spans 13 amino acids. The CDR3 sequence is CASSLQIRPPLHF. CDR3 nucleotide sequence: TGTGCCAGCAGCTTACAGATTCGGCCACCCCTCCACTTT.

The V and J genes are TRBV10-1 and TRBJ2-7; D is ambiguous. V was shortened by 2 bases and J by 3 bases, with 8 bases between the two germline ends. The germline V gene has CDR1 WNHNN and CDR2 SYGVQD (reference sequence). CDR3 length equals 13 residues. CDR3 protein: CASSEEVDYEQYF. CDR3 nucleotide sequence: TGCGCCAGCAGTGAGGAGGTCGACTACGAGCAGTACTTC.

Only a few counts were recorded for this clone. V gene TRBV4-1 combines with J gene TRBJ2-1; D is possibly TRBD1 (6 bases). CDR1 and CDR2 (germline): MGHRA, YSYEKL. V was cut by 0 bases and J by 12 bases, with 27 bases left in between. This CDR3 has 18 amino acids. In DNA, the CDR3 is TGCGCCAGCAGCCAAGATCGAAACTGGGACGGACCCAGAGGGGGGCAGTTCTTC. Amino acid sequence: CASSQDRNWDGPRGGQFF.

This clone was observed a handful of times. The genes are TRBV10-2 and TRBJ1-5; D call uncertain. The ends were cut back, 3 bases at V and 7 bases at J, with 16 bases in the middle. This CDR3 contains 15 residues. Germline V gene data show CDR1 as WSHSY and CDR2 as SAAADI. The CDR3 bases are TGCGCCAGCAGTGATATGAGGGTCAGCACACAGCCCCAGCATTTT. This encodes CASSDMRVSTQPQHF.

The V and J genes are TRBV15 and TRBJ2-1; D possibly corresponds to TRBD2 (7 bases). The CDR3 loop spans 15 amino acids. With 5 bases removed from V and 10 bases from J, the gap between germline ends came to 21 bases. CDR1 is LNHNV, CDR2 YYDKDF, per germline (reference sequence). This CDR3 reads CATSGERGGLGEQFF. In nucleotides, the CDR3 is TGTGCCACCAGCGGGGAGCGCGGGGGCCTGGGGGAGCAGTTCTTC.

This CDR3 is CATRPGEGAQPQHF. The CDR3 coding sequence is TGTGCCACCAGGCCGGGGGAGGGAGCTCAGCCCCAGCATTTT. This chain links TRBV15 with TRBJ1-5; possible D gene TRBD1, 5 bases. The germline gives CDR1 LNHNV, CDR2 YYDKDF (reference sequence). Trimming removed 6 bases at V and 6 bases at J, with 15 bases between. This CDR3 region has 14 residues.

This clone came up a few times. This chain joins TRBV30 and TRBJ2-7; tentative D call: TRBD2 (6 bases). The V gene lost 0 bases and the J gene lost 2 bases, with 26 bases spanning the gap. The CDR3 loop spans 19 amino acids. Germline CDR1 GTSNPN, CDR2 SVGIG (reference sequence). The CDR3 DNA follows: TGTGCCTGGAGTGTACGGGGATTACTGTGGGCGGGGTTTCCCTACGAGCAGTACTTC. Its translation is CAWSVRGLLWAGFPYEQYF.

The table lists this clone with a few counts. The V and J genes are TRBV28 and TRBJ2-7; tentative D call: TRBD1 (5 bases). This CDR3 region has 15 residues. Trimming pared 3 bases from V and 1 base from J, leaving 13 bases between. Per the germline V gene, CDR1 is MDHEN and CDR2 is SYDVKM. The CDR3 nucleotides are TGTGCCAGCAGTTTGGACATTTTGGGGTCCTACGAGCAGTACTTC. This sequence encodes CASSLDILGSYEQYF.

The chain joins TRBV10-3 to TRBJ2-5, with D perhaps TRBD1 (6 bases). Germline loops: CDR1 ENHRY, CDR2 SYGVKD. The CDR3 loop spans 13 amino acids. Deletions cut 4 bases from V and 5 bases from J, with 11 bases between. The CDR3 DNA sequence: TGTGCCATCAGTGTCGGACAGCCTGAGACCCAGTACTTC. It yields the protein CAISVGQPETQYF.

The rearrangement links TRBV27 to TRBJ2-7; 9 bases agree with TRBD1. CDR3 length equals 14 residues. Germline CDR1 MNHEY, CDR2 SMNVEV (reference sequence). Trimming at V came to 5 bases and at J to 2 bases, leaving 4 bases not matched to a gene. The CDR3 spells CASSPRTGAYEQYF. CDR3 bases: TGTGCCAGCAGTCCGCGGACAGGGGCCTACGAGCAGTACTTC.

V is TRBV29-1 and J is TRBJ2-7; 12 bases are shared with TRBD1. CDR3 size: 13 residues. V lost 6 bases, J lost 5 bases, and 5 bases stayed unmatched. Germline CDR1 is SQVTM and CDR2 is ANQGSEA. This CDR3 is CSVLGQGANEQYF. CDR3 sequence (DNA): TGCAGCGTCCTGGGACAGGGGGCGAACGAGCAGTACTTC.

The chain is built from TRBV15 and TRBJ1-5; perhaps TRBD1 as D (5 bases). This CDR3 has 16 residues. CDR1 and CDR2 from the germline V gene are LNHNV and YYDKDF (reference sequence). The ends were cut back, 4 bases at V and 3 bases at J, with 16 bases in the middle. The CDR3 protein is CATSITRQGPNQPQHF. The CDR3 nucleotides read TGTGCCACCAGCATAACCCGGCAGGGTCCCAATCAGCCCCAGCATTTT.

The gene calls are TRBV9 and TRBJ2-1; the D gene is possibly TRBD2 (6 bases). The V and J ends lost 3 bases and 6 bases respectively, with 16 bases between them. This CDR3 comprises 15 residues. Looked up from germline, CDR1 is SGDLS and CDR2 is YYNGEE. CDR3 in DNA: TGTGCCAGCAGCGCGAAAGTTCCGGGGGTCAATGAGCAGTTCTTC. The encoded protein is CASSAKVPGVNEQFF.

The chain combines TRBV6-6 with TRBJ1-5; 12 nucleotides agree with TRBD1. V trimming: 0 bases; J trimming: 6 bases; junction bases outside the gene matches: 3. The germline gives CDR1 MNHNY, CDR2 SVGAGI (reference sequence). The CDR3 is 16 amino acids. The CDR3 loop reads CASSYSGTGGPQPQHF. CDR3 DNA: TGTGCCAGCAGTTACTCGGGGACAGGGGGCCCTCAGCCCCAGCATTTT.

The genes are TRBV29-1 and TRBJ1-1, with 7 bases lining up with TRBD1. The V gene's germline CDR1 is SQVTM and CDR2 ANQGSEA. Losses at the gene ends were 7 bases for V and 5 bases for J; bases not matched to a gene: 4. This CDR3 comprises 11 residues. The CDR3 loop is CSAVQGTEAFF. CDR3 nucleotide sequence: TGCAGCGCTGTACAGGGGACTGAAGCTTTCTTT.

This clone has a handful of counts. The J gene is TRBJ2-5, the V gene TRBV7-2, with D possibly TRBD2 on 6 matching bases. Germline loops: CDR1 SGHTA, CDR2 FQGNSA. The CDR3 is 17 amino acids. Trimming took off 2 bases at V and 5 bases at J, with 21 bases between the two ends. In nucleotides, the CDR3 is TGTGCCAGCAGCTTATCTGTTAGCGGTCCTGGGGGGGAGACCCAGTACTTC. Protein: CASSLSVSGPGGETQYF.

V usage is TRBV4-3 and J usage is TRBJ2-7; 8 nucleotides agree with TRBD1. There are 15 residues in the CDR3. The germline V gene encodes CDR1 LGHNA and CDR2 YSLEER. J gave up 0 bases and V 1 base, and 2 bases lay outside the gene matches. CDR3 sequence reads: CASSQGQGASYEQYF. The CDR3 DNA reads TGCGCCAGCAGCCAAGGGCAGGGGGCCTCCTACGAGCAGTACTTC.

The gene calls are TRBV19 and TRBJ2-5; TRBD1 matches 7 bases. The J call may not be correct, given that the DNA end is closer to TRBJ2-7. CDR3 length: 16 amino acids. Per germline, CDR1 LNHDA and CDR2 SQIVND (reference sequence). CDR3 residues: CASSISGTDLGYEQYF. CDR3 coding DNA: TGTGCCAGTAGTATTTCTGGGACAGACCTCGGGTACGAGCAGTACTTC.

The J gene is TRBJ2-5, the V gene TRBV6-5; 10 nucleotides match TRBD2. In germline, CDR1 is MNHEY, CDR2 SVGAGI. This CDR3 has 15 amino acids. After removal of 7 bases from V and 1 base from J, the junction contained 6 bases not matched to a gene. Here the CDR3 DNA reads TGTGCCAGCATTCCTAGCGGGGGCACCCAAGAGACCCAGTACTTC. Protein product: CASIPSGGTQETQYF.

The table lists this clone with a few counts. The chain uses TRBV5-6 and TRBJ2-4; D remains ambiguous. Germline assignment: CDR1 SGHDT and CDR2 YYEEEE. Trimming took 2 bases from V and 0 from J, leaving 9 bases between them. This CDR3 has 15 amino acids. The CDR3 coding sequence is TGTGCCAGCAGCTTTAGAGGTTTAGCCAAAAACATTCAGTACTTC. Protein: CASSFRGLAKNIQYF.

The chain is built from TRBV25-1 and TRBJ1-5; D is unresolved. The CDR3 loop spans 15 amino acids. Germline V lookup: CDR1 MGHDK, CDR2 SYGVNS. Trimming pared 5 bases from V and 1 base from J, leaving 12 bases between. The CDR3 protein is CASSQGRGSNQPQHF. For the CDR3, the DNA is TGTGCCAGCAGTCAAGGGCGGGGAAGCAATCAGCCCCAGCATTTT.